These T cell receptor beta chains were read from a single sample in a study of cytomegalovirus exposure and HLA in healthy donors. Profiling relied on immunoSEQ multiplex PCR, and the TCRdb table lists in-frame clones only, not all of them. The data hold around 210,000 clones, with about 78% observed a single time. The material sequenced was PBMCs. These receptors originate from a woman aged 25-40 years in good health and CMV-seronegative. CDR3s include the opening cysteine and the closing phenylalanine or tryptophan. Each record gives: V gene, CDR3 length, J gene, clone size, D gene, CDR3 DNA, CDR3 protein. A D gene is named only where the DNA matches it firmly. Some rows mark clone size as missing; the rest say once, few, many or name a class of expanded clone.

v_call: TRBV5-1; cdr3_length: 14; j_call: TRBJ1-1; clone_size: .; d_call: .; cdr3_nt: TGCGCCAGCAGCCTGACAGCGTTGAACACTGAAGCTTTCTTT; cdr3_aa: CASSLTALNTEAFF
v_call: TRBV6-5; cdr3_length: 15; j_call: TRBJ2-2; clone_size: few; d_call: TRBD1; cdr3_nt: TGTGCCAGCAGTTACGGGACAGGGGGCCCCGGGGAGCTGTTTTTT; cdr3_aa: CASSYGTGGPGELFF
v_call: TRBV19; cdr3_length: 14; j_call: TRBJ1-1; clone_size: .; d_call: .; cdr3_nt: TGTGCCAGTAGTATAAGCTCGACAGTCGCTGAAGCTTTCTTT; cdr3_aa: CASSISSTVAEAFF
v_call: TRBV7-6; cdr3_length: 17; j_call: TRBJ1-1; clone_size: .; d_call: TRBD1; cdr3_nt: TGTGCCAGCAGCTCCGGAGGAGGGGGCCGCTTGGGAACTGAAGCTTTCTTT; cdr3_aa: CASSSGGGGRLGTEAFF
v_call: TRBV5-1; cdr3_length: 13; j_call: TRBJ2-1; clone_size: .; d_call: .; cdr3_nt: TGCGCCAGCAGCTTGGGTACCCGGGAGCCCCAGTTCTTC; cdr3_aa: CASSLGTREPQFF
v_call: TRBV10-3; cdr3_length: 14; j_call: TRBJ2-5; clone_size: once; d_call: .; cdr3_nt: TGTGCCATCAGTGCCACAGGGAACCAAGAGACCCAGTACTTC; cdr3_aa: CAISATGNQETQYF
v_call: TRBV7-2; cdr3_length: 12; j_call: TRBJ1-1; clone_size: .; d_call: .; cdr3_nt: TGTGCCAGCAGCCGCCGGGACTTTGAAGCTTTCTTT; cdr3_aa: CASSRRDFEAFF
v_call: TRBV14; cdr3_length: 12; j_call: TRBJ1-6; clone_size: .; d_call: .; cdr3_nt: TGTGCCAGCAGCCAAGTAGAGAAAGCCCTCCACTTT; cdr3_aa: CASSQVEKALHF
v_call: TRBV6-1; cdr3_length: 14; j_call: TRBJ1-1; clone_size: few; d_call: .; cdr3_nt: TGTGCCAGCAAACTGAATCCCATGAACACTGAAGCTTTCTTT; cdr3_aa: CASKLNPMNTEAFF
v_call: TRBV6-5; cdr3_length: 15; j_call: TRBJ2-3; clone_size: many; d_call: .; cdr3_nt: TGTGCCATCTCTCGCGGGACAGATAGCACAGATACGCAGTATTTT; cdr3_aa: CAISRGTDSTDTQYF
v_call: TRBV27; cdr3_length: 15; j_call: TRBJ2-5; clone_size: .; d_call: .; cdr3_nt: TGTGCCAGCAGGCCCATCCTAGCCCTCCCGGAGACCCAGTACTTC; cdr3_aa: CASRPILALPETQYF
v_call: TRBV4-1; cdr3_length: 15; j_call: TRBJ1-2; clone_size: .; d_call: .; cdr3_nt: TGCGCCAGCAGCCCCATCGGGCGGGTTTTACGGGGCTACACCTTC; cdr3_aa: CASSPIGRVLRGYTF
v_call: TRBV5-6; cdr3_length: 14; j_call: TRBJ2-7; clone_size: .; d_call: TRBD1; cdr3_nt: TGTGCCAGCAGCTCGGCGACAGGGGGCTACGAGCAGTACTTC; cdr3_aa: CASSSATGGYEQYF
v_call: TRBV9; cdr3_length: 15; j_call: TRBJ2-2; clone_size: .; d_call: TRBD2; cdr3_nt: TGTGCCAGCAGCAGAGCGGGGGCCCTCACCGGGGAGCTGTTTTTT; cdr3_aa: CASSRAGALTGELFF
v_call: TRBV7-9; cdr3_length: 16; j_call: TRBJ2-1; clone_size: .; d_call: TRBD2; cdr3_nt: TGTGCCAGCAGTTTTCTAGCGGGAGGACATTACAATGAGCAGTTCTTC; cdr3_aa: CASSFLAGGHYNEQFF
v_call: TRBV15; cdr3_length: 15; j_call: TRBJ2-3; clone_size: .; d_call: .; cdr3_nt: TGTGCCACCAGCAGAGATCGGGGGTCCAGTGATACGCAGTATTTT; cdr3_aa: CATSRDRGSSDTQYF
v_call: TRBV19; cdr3_length: 18; j_call: TRBJ2-5; clone_size: .; d_call: TRBD1; cdr3_nt: TGTGCCAGTAGCGCAGACAGGGGATCCGGGCCCTACTGGAAGACCCAGTACTTC; cdr3_aa: CASSADRGSGPYWKTQYF
v_call: TRBV27; cdr3_length: 12; j_call: TRBJ2-1; clone_size: .; d_call: TRBD2; cdr3_nt: TGTGCCAGCAGGCGTACGGGAGGGCGGAAGTTCTTC; cdr3_aa: CASRRTGGRKFF
v_call: TRBV5-1; cdr3_length: 15; j_call: TRBJ2-3; clone_size: .; d_call: .; cdr3_nt: TGCGCCAGCAGCTTGGTGGGTAGCGGCACAGATACGCAGTATTTT; cdr3_aa: CASSLVGSGTDTQYF
v_call: TRBV6-5; cdr3_length: 15; j_call: TRBJ1-4; clone_size: once; d_call: .; cdr3_nt: TGTGCCAGCAGTTACTCAAGGGGCGGCGGTGAAAAACTGTTTTTT; cdr3_aa: CASSYSRGGGEKLFF
v_call: TRBV12-1; cdr3_length: 14; j_call: TRBJ2-7; clone_size: .; d_call: .; cdr3_nt: TGTGCCAGCAGCTTAACAGGGGGGGGCTACGAGCAGTACTTC; cdr3_aa: CASSLTGGGYEQYF
v_call: TRBV9; cdr3_length: 17; j_call: TRBJ2-7; clone_size: .; d_call: .; cdr3_nt: TGTGCCAGCAGCCCCGAAGCCCACAGGGATACTCGCTACGAGCAGTACTTC; cdr3_aa: CASSPEAHRDTRYEQYF
v_call: TRBV7-8; cdr3_length: 15; j_call: TRBJ2-1; clone_size: .; d_call: TRBD2; cdr3_nt: TGTGCCAGCAGCCCCCTAGCGGGTCGCCCAAATGAGCAGTTCTTC; cdr3_aa: CASSPLAGRPNEQFF
v_call: TRBV6-1; cdr3_length: 13; j_call: TRBJ1-5; clone_size: .; d_call: .; cdr3_nt: TGTGCCAGCAGTGAAACTTGGGAGGGGCCCCAGCATTTT; cdr3_aa: CASSETWEGPQHF
v_call: TRBV7-9; cdr3_length: 15; j_call: TRBJ1-2; clone_size: .; d_call: .; cdr3_nt: TGTGCCAGCAGCCCCCTGGGAGGGCTGGTAGATGGCCACACCTTC; cdr3_aa: CASSPLGGLVDGHTF
v_call: TRBV7-9; cdr3_length: 15; j_call: TRBJ1-1; clone_size: few; d_call: .; cdr3_nt: TGTGCCAGCAGCTATAGAGTCGAGGGAGGCACTGAAGCTTTCTTT; cdr3_aa: CASSYRVEGGTEAFF
v_call: TRBV29-1; cdr3_length: 12; j_call: TRBJ1-2; clone_size: .; d_call: .; cdr3_nt: TGCAGCGTTGAGGTCGCGGAGGAAGGCTACACCTTC; cdr3_aa: CSVEVAEEGYTF
v_call: TRBV10-3; cdr3_length: 18; j_call: TRBJ1-2; clone_size: .; d_call: .; cdr3_nt: TGTGCCATCAGTGAACGAGTGGGCAGTTTCGGTACGGGAGAAGGCTACACCTTC; cdr3_aa: CAISERVGSFGTGEGYTF
v_call: TRBV7-9; cdr3_length: 14; j_call: TRBJ1-2; clone_size: .; d_call: .; cdr3_nt: TGTGCCAGCAGCTTAGGGGGAGCTAACTATGGCTACACCTTC; cdr3_aa: CASSLGGANYGYTF
v_call: TRBV5-1; cdr3_length: 14; j_call: TRBJ2-1; clone_size: .; d_call: TRBD1; cdr3_nt: TGCGCCAGCAGCTTGGTTGACAGGGGGGGACGGCAGTTCTTC; cdr3_aa: CASSLVDRGGRQFF
v_call: TRBV27; cdr3_length: 14; j_call: TRBJ1-4; clone_size: .; d_call: .; cdr3_nt: TGTGCCAGCAGTTTATTGGGGGGGGGTGAAAAACTGTTTTTT; cdr3_aa: CASSLLGGGEKLFF
v_call: TRBV9; cdr3_length: 15; j_call: TRBJ2-5; clone_size: .; d_call: .; cdr3_nt: TGTGCCAGCAGCGTCAGCCCCTCGGGACAAGAGACCCAGTACTTC; cdr3_aa: CASSVSPSGQETQYF